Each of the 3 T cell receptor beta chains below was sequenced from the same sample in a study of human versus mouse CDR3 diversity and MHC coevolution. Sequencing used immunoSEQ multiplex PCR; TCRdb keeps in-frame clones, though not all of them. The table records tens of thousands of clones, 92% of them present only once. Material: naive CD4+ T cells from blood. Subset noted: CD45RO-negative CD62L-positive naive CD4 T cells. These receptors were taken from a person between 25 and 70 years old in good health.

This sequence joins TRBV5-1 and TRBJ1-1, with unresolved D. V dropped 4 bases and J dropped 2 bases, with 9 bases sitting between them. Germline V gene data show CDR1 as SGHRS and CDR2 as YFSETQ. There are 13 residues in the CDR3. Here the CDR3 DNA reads TGCGCCAGCAGCCCAGGTAAAAACACTGAAGCTTTCTTT. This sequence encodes CASSPGKNTEAFF.

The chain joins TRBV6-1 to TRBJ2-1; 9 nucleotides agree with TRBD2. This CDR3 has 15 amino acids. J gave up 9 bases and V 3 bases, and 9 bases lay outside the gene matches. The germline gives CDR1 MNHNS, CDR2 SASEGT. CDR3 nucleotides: TGTGCCAGCAGTGAGACTAGCGGAAGGACGGGTGAGCAGTTCTTC. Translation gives CASSETSGRTGEQFF.

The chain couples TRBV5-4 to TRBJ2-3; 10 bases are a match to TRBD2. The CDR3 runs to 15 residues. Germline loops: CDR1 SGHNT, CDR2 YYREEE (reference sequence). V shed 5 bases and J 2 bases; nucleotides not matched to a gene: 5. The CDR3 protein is CASRSTSGVTDTQYF. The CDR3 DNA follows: TGTGCCAGCAGGTCAACTAGCGGGGTCACAGATACGCAGTATTTT.